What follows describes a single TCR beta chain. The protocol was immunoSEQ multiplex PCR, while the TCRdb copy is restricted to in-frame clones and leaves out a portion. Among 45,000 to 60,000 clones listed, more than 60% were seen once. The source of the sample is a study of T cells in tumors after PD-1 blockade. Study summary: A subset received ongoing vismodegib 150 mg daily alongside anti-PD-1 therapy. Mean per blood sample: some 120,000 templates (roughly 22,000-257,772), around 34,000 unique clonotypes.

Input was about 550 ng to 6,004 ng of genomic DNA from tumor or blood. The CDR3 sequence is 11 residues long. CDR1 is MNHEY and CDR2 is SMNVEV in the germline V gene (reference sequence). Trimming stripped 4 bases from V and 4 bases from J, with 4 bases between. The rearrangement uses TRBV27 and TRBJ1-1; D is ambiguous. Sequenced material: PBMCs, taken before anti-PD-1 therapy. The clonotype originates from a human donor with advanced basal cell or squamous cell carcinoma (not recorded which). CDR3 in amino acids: CASSSLTEAFF. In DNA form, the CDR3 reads TGTGCCAGCAGTTCACTCACTGAAGCTTTCTTT.